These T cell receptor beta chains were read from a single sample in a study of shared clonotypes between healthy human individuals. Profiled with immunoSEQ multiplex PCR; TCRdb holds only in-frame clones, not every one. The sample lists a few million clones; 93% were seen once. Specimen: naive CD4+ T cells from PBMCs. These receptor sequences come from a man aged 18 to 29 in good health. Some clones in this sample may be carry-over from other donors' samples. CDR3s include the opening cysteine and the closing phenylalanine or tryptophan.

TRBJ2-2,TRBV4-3,CASSQVAGGGNGELFF
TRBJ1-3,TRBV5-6,CASSLRRGHSGNTIYF
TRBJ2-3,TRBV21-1,CASTRGDTQYF
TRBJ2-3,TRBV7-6,CASSLGSSGNTDTQYF
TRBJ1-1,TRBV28,CASTPVRVGTEAFF
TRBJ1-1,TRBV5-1,CASSIRGLTMNTEAFF
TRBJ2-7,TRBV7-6,CASSPGWDEQYF
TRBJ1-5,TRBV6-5,CASSPTGGRNQPQHF
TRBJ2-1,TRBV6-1,CASRIDPGVYNEQFF
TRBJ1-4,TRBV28,CASTHGQYEKLFF
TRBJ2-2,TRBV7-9,CASSLVGSTGELFF
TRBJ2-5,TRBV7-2,CASSLGTQETQYF
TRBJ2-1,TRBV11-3,CASSVGYNEQFF
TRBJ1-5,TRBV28,CASSLWAGVGHNQPQHF
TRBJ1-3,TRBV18,CASSPSQSSGNTIYF
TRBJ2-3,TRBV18,CASSPPLDRPSDTQYF
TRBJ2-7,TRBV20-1,CSARSYEQYF
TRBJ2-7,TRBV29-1,CSVDGVGSYEQYF
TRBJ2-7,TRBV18,CASSPGTGEDEQYF
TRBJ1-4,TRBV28,CASSSVRGSKPTFDNEKLFF
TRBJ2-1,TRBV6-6,CASSSRVSSYNEQFF
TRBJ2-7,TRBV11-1,CASSRDRGDEQYF
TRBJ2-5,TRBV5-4,CASRRQGQETQYF
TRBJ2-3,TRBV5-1,CASSFAEWGTDTQYF
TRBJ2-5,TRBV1,CTSSQDGSWVEQETQYF
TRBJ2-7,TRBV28,CASAPRGRGASEQYF
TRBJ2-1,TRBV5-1,CASSFQGAKEQFF
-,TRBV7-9,CASSSDRAELFF
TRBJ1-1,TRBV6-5,CASSYSAGYRAFF
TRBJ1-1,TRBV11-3,CASSLDGNTEAFF
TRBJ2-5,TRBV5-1,CASSLQSTSRETQYF
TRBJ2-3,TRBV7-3,CASSLGSVTDTQYF
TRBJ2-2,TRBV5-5,CASSSTPSSYTGELFF
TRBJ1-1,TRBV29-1,CSVVIETEAFF
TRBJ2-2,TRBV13,CASSRTRGTGELFF
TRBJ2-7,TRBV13,CASRQRGLAGGEQYF
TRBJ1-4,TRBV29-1,CSVVAEEANEKLFF
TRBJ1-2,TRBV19,CAISGPGQGAFGYTF
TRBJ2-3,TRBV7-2,CASSPDRNTDTQYF
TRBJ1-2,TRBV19,CASSLVRDRGRRNYGYTF